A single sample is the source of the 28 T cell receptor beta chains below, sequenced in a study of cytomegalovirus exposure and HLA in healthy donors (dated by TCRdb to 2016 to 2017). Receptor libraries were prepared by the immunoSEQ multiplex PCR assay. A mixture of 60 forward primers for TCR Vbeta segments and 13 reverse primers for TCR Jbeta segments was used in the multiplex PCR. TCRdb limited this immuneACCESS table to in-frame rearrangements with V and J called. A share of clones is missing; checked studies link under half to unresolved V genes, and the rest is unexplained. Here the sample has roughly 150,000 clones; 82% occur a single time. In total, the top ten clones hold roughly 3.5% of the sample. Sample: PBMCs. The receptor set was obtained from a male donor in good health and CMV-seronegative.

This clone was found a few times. The CDR3 DNA reads TGTGCCAGCAGCTTAAGGACGCGGGCGAACACCGGGGAGCTGTTTTTT. It codes for CASSLRTRANTGELFF. The rearrangement joins TRBV7-2 to TRBJ2-2, with D possibly TRBD2 on 5 matching bases. From germline, CDR1 is SGHTA and CDR2 FQGNSA. CDR3 length: 16 amino acids. V gave up 2 bases and J gave up 0 bases, with 10 bases separating them.

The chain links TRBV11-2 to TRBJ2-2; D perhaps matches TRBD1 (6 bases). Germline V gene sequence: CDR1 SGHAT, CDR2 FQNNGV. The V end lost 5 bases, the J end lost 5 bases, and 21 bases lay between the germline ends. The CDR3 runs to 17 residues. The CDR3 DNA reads TGTGCCAGCAGCCCTCGGACCGCAGGGGAGAGGACCGGGGAGCTGTTTTTT. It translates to CASSPRTAGERTGELFF.

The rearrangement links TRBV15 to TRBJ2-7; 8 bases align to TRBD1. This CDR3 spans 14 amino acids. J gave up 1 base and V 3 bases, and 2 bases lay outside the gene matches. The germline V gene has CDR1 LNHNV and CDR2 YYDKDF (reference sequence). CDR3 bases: TGTGCCACCAGCAGCGACAGGGGATCCTACGAGCAGTACTTC. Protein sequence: CATSSDRGSYEQYF.

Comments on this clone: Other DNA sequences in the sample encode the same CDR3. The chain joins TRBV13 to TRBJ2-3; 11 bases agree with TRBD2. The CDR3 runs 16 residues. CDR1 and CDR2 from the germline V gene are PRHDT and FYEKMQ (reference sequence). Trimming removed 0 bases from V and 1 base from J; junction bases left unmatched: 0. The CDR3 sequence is CASSLGLAGGTDTQYF. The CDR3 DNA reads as TGTGCCAGCAGCTTAGGACTAGCGGGAGGCACAGATACGCAGTATTTT.

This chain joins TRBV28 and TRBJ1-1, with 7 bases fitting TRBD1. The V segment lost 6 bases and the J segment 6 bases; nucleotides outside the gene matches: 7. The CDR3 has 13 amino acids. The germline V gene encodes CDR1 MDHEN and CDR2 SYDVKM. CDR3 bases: TGTGCCAGCAGGGCAGGGGGTATGTCTGAAGCTTTCTTT. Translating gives CASRAGGMSEAFF. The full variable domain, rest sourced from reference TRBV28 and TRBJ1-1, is DVKVTQSSRYLVKRTGEKVFLECVQDMDHENMFWYRQDPGLGLRLIYFSYDVKMKEKGDIPEGYSVSREKKERFSLILESASTNQTSMYLCASRAGGMSEAFFGQGTRLTVV.

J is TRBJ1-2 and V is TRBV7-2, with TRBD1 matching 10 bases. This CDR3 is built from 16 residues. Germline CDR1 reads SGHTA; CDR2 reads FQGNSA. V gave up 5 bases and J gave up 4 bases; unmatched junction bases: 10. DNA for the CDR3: TGTGCCAGCAGCCTGCAAACGGGACAGGGGTTCTATGGCTACACCTTC. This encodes CASSLQTGQGFYGYTF.

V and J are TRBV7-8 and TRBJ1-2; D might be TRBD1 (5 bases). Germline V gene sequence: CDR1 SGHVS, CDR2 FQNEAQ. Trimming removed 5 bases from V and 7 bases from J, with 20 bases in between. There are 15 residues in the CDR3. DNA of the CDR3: TGTGCCAGCAGCACACCGACAGTGCGGAAAGGTGGCTACACCTTC. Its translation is CASSTPTVRKGGYTF.

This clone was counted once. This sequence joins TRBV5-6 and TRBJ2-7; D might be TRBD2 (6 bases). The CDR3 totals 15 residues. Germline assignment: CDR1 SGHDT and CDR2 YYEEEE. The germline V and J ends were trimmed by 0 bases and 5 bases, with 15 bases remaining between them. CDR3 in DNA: TGTGCCAGCAGCTTGGGTCTAGGTCGGGGGAACGAGCAGTACTTC. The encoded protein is CASSLGLGRGNEQYF. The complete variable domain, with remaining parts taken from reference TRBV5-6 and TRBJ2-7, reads DAGVTQSPTHLIKTRGQQVTLRCSPKSGHDTVSWYQQALGQGPQFIFQYYEEEERQRGNFPDRFSGHQFPNYSSELNVNALLLGDSALYLCASSLGLGRGNEQYFGPGTRLTVT.

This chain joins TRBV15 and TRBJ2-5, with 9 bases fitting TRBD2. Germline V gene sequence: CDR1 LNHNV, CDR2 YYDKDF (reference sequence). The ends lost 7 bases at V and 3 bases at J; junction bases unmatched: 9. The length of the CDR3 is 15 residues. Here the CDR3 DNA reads TGTGCCACCACCCCCCTCGGCGGGGGGGAAGAGACCCAGTACTTC. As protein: CATTPLGGGEETQYF.

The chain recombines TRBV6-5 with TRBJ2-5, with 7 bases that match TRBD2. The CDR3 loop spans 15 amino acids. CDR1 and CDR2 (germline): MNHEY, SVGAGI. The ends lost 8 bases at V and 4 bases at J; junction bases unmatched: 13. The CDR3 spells CASSILAGSPETQYF. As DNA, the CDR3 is TGTGCCAGCTCGATTTTAGCGGGTTCCCCAGAGACCCAGTACTTC.

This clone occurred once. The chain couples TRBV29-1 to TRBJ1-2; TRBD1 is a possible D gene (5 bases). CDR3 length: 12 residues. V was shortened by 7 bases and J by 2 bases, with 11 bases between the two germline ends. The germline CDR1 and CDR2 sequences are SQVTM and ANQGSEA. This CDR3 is CSGLTENYGYTF. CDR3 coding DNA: TGCAGCGGGTTGACAGAAAACTATGGCTACACCTTC.

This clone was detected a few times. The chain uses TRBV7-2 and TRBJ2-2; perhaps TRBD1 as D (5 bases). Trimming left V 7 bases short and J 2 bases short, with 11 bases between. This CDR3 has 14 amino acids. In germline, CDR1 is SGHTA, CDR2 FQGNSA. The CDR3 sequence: CASTLGLNTGELFF. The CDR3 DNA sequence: TGTGCCAGCACCCTGGGGCTCAACACCGGGGAGCTGTTTTTT.

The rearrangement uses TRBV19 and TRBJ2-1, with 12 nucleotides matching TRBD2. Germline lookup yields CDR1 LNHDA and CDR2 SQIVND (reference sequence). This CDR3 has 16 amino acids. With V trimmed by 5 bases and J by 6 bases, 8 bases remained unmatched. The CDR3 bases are TGTGCCAGTAGTCCAAGGGGACTAGCGGGTCGCAATGAGCAGTTCTTC. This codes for CASSPRGLAGRNEQFF. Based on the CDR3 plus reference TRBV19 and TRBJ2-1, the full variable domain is DGGITQSPKYLFRKEGQNVTLSCEQNLNHDAMYWYRQDPGQGLRLIYYSQIVNDFQKGDIAEGYSVSREKKESFPLTVTSAQKNPTAFYLCASSPRGLAGRNEQFFGPGTRLTVL.

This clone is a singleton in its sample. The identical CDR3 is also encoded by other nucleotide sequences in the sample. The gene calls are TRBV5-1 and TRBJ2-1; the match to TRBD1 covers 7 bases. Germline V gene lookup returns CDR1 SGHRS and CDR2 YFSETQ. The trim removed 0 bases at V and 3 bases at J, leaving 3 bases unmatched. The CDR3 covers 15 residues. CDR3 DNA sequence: TGCGCCAGCAGCTTGGTGGCAGGGGGCTACAATGAGCAGTTCTTC. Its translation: CASSLVAGGYNEQFF.

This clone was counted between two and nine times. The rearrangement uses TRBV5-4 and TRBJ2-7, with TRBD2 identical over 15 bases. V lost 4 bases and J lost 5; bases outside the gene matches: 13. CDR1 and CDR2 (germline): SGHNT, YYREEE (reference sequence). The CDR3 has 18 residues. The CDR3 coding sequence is TGTGCCAGCAGCCGGGGACTAGCGGGGGGAATTACGGGGGACGAGCAGTACTTC. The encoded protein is CASSRGLAGGITGDEQYF.

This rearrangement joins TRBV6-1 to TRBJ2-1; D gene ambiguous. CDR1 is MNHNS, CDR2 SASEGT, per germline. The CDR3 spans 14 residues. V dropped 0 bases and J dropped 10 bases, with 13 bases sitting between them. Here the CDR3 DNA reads TGTGCCAGCAGTGAAGCGCGGAGCTCTAACGAGCAGTTCTTC. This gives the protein CASSEARSSNEQFF.

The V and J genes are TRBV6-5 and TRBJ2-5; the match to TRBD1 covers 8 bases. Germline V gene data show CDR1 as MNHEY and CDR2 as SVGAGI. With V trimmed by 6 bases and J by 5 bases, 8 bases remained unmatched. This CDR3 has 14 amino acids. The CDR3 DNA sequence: TGTGCCAGCAGCGACACAGGGGGGAGGGAGACCCAGTACTTC. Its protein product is CASSDTGGRETQYF.

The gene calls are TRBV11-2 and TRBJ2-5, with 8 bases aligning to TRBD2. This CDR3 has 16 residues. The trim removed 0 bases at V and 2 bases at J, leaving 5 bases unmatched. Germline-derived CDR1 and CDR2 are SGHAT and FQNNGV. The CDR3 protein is CASSLELAGGQETQYF. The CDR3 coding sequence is TGTGCCAGCAGCTTAGAGCTGGCGGGGGGTCAAGAGACCCAGTACTTC.

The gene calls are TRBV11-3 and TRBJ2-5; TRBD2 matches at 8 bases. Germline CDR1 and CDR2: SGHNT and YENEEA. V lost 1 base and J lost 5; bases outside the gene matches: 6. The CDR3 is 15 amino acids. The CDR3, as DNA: TGTGCCAGCAGCTTAGTGGCGGGAGGAGGGGAGACCCAGTACTTC. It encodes CASSLVAGGGETQYF.

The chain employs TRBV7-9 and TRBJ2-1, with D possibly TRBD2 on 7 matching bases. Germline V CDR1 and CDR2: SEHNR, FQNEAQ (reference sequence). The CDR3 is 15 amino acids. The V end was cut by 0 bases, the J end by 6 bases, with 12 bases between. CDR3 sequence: CASSLASGGVNEQFF. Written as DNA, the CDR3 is TGTGCCAGCAGCTTAGCTTCGGGGGGCGTCAATGAGCAGTTCTTC.

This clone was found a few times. The CDR3 loop reads CASSYTGGQAFF. The CDR3 DNA sequence: TGTGCCAGCAGTTACACCGGCGGGCAAGCTTTCTTT. This chain joins TRBV6-5 and TRBJ1-1; the D is unclear. Trimming pared 2 bases from V and 9 bases from J, leaving 10 bases between. This CDR3 comprises 12 residues. The germline V gene encodes CDR1 MNHEY and CDR2 SVGAGI.

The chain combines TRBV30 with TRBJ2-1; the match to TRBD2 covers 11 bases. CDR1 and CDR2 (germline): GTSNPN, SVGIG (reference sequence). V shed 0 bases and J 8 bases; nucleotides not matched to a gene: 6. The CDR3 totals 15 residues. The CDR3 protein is CAWSVSSGRSHEQFF. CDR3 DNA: TGTGCCTGGAGTGTGTCTAGCGGGAGGAGCCATGAGCAGTTCTTC.

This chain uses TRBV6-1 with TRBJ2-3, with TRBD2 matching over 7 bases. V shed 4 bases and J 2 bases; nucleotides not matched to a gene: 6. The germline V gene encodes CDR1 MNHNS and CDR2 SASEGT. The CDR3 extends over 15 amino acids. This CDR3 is CASSAGGGPTDTQYF. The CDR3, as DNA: TGTGCCAGCAGTGCGGGGGGAGGGCCCACAGATACGCAGTATTTT.

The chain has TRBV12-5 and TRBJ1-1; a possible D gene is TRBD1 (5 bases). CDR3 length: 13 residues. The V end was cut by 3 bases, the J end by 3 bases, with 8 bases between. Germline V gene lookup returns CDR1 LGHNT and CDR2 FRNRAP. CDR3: CASGFPGDTEAFF. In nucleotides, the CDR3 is TGTGCTAGTGGTTTTCCGGGGGACACTGAAGCTTTCTTT.

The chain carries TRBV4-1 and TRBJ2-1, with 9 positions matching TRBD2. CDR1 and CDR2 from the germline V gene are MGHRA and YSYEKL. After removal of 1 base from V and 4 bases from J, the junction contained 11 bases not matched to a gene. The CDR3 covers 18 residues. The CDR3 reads CASSQGFSSSGAYNEQFF. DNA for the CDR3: TGCGCCAGCAGCCAAGGCTTCTCTTCTAGCGGGGCTTACAATGAGCAGTTCTTC.

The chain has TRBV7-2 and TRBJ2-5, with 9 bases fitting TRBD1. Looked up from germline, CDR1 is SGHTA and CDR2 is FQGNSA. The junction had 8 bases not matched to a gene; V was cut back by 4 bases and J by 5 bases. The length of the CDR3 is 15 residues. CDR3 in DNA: TGTGCCAGCAGCTCCTGGGGTACAGGGGGCGAGACCCAGTACTTC. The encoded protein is CASSSWGTGGETQYF. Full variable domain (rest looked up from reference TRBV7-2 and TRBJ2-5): GAGVSQSPSNKVTEKGKDVELRCDPISGHTALYWYRQSLGQGLEFLIYFQGNSAPDKSGLPSDRFSAERTGGSVSTLTIQRTQQEDSAVYLCASSSWGTGGETQYFGPGTRLLVL.

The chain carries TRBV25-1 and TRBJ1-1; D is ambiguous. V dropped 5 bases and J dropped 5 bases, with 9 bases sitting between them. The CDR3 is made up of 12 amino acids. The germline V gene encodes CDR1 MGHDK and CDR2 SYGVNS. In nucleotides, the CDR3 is TGTGCCAGCAGTTCCCCGGGGACTGAAGCTTTCTTT. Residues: CASSSPGTEAFF.

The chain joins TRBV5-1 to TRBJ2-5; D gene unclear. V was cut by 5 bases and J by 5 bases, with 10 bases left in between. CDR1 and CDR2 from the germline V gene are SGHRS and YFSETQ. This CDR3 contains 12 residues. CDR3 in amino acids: CASSYDWETQYF. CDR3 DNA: TGCGCCAGCAGTTACGACTGGGAGACCCAGTACTTC.